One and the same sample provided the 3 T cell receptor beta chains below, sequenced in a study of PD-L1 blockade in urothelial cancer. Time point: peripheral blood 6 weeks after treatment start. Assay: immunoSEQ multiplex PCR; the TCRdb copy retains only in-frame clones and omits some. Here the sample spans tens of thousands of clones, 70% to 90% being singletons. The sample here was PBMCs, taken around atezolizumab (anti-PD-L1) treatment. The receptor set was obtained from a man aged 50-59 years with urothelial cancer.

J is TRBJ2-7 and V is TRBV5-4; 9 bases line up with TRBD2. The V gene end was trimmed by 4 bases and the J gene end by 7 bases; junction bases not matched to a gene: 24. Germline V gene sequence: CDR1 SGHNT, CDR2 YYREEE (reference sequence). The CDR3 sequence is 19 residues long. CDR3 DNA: TGTGCCAGCAGCCCCGAGGGGGGACTAGCTATGGGCGGGTCGGGGGAGCAGTACTTC. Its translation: CASSPEGGLAMGGSGEQYF.

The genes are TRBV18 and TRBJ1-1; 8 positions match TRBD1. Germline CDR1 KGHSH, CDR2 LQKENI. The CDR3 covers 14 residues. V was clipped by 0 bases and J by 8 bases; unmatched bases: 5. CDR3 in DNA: TGTGCCAGCTCACCACCGGGACAGGAAAAGGAAGCTTTCTTT. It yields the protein CASSPPGQEKEAFF.

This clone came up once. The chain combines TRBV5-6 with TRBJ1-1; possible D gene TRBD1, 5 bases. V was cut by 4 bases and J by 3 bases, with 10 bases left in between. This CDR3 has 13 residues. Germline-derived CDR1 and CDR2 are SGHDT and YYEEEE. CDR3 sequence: CASSGRVDTEAFF. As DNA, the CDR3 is TGTGCCAGCAGCGGCAGGGTTGACACTGAAGCTTTCTTT.